Presented here are 13 T cell receptor beta chains from one specimen sequenced in a study of blood T cell repertoires in COVID-19. Produced via immunoSEQ multiplex PCR; TCRdb's table is partial and in-frame only. The repertoire holds 60,000 to 90,000 clones, with approximately 86% as singletons. Source material: peripheral blood. The source is a human donor in a cohort sampled during active COVID-19.

V and J are TRBV7-8 and TRBJ2-2; TRBD2 might be the D (6 bases). The germline V gene encodes CDR1 SGHVS and CDR2 FQNEAQ. Trimming shortened V by 10 bases and J by 4 bases, and 19 bases separated the two germline ends. The CDR3 is 15 residues long. Here the CDR3 reads CATPLLLRGTGELFF. As DNA, the CDR3 is TGTGCCACCCCTTTGCTGTTGCGGGGCACCGGGGAGCTGTTTTTT. The entire variable domain, with the rest obtained from reference TRBV7-8 and TRBJ2-2, is as follows: GAGVSQSPRYKVAKRGQDVALRCDPISGHVSLFWYQQALGQGPEFLTYFQNEAQLDKSGLPSDRFFAERPEGSVSTLKIQRTQQEDSAVYLCATPLLLRGTGELFFGEGSRLTVL.

This sequence joins TRBV7-9 and TRBJ2-2; no clear D. CDR1 is SEHNR, CDR2 FQNEAQ, per germline (reference sequence). V was clipped by 5 bases and J by 1 base, with 17 bases between them. The CDR3 has 17 amino acids. The CDR3 spells CASSPIFSAGNTGELFF. CDR3 nucleotides: TGTGCCAGCAGCCCAATTTTTTCGGCAGGGAACACCGGGGAGCTGTTTTTT. Variable domain in full (rest from reference TRBV7-9 and TRBJ2-2): DTGVSQNPRHKITKRGQNVTFRCDPISEHNRLYWYRQTLGQGPEFLTYFQNEAQLEKSRLLSDRFSAERPKGSFSTLEIQRTEQGDSAMYLCASSPIFSAGNTGELFFGEGSRLTVL.

This chain connects TRBV16 to TRBJ1-2, with a possible D match to TRBD1 (6 bases). V was cut by 0 bases and J by 4 bases, with 12 bases left in between. The germline gives CDR1 KGHSY, CDR2 FQNENV. This CDR3 has 15 residues. The CDR3 reads CASSQSAGDIYGYTF. DNA of the CDR3: TGTGCCAGCAGCCAATCGGCAGGGGACATCTATGGCTACACCTTC. Full variable domain (remainder filled in from reference TRBV16 and TRBJ1-2): GEEVAQTPKHLVRGEGQKAKLYCAPIKGHSYVFWYQQVLKNEFKFLISFQNENVFDETGMPKERFSAKCLPNSPCSLEIQATKLEDSAVYFCASSQSAGDIYGYTFGSGTRLTVV.

The chain couples TRBV28 to TRBJ2-7; 8 bases line up with TRBD1. J gave up 4 bases and V 4 bases, and 6 bases lay outside the gene matches. The CDR3 is 14 amino acids. Germline V gives CDR1 MDHEN, CDR2 SYDVKM. The CDR3 nucleotides are TGTGCCAGCAGTTACCAGGGGGCGGCTTACGAGCAGTACTTC. Amino acids: CASSYQGAAYEQYF.

The CDR3, as DNA: TGTGCCAGTAGTCCCCGAGCGAGCTCCTACGAGCAGTACTTC. This translates into CASSPRASSYEQYF. The chain couples TRBV19 to TRBJ2-7, with D hard to call. The V end lost 5 bases, the J end lost 0 bases, and 11 bases lay between the germline ends. The length of the CDR3 is 14 residues. Per the germline V gene, CDR1 is LNHDA and CDR2 is SQIVND (reference sequence).

The chain is built from TRBV11-2 and TRBJ2-2; 13 positions match TRBD2. The CDR3 runs 16 residues. J gave up 7 bases and V 5 bases, and 7 bases lay outside the gene matches. From germline, CDR1 is SGHAT and CDR2 FQNNGV. CDR3 residues: CASSLLAGGPYGELFF. In nucleotides, the CDR3 is TGTGCCAGCAGCCTACTAGCGGGAGGGCCTTACGGGGAGCTGTTTTTT.

This chain links TRBV19 with TRBJ1-5, with D uncertain. This CDR3 comprises 14 residues. Germline lookup yields CDR1 LNHDA and CDR2 SQIVND (reference sequence). V lost 2 bases and J 3 bases, leaving 8 bases between the germline ends. This CDR3 is CASSILQNNQPQHF. CDR3 coding DNA: TGTGCCAGTAGTATACTACAGAACAATCAGCCCCAGCATTTT.

This chain links TRBV5-1 with TRBJ2-3; 7 nucleotides align to TRBD1. Germline values: CDR1 SGHRS, CDR2 YFSETQ. The CDR3 consists of 14 residues. V was pared by 6 bases and J by 0 bases, with 4 bases of the junction left unmatched. CDR3 in DNA: TGCGCCAGCACTTTGGACAGGAGCACAGATACGCAGTATTTT. Protein: CASTLDRSTDTQYF.

This clone has just one count. V gene TRBV19 combines with J gene TRBJ1-4, with a tentative D call TRBD1 (5 bases). This CDR3 has 14 amino acids. V dropped 3 bases and J dropped 10 bases, with 15 bases sitting between them. The V gene's germline CDR1 is LNHDA and CDR2 SQIVND (reference sequence). CDR3 nucleotides: TGTGCCAGTAGTATGGGCCGCGGGGGACGAAAACTGTTTTTT. It is translated as CASSMGRGGRKLFF. Supplemented by reference TRBV19 and TRBJ1-4, the full variable domain reads DGGITQSPKYLFRKEGQNVTLSCEQNLNHDAMYWYRQDPGQGLRLIYYSQIVNDFQKGDIAEGYSVSREKKESFPLTVTSAQKNPTAFYLCASSMGRGGRKLFFGSGTQLSVL.

This chain joins TRBV7-9 and TRBJ2-1, with D possibly being TRBD1 (6 bases). This CDR3 spans 13 amino acids. V was shortened by 5 bases and J by 8 bases, with 13 bases between the two germline ends. Per the germline V gene, CDR1 is SEHNR and CDR2 is FQNEAQ (reference sequence). The CDR3: CASSQYRDDEQFF. CDR3 DNA sequence: TGTGCCAGCAGCCAATACAGGGACGATGAGCAGTTCTTC.

This clone occurred a few times. The gene calls are TRBV3-1 (or the pseudogene TRBV3-2) and TRBJ2-5; a weak D match, TRBD1 (5 bases). The germline CDR1 and CDR2 sequences are LGHDT and YNNKEL (reference sequence). Trimming pared 1 base from V and 5 bases from J, leaving 23 bases between. The length of the CDR3 is 18 residues. As DNA, the CDR3 is TGTGCCAGCAGCCAAGCTTTTTTAGGGGCTAGGGTGGAGGAGACCCAGTACTTC. Its protein product is CASSQAFLGARVEETQYF.

The CDR3 DNA reads TGTGCCAGCAGCTTTCCCACCGGGGGGGGATCCACCTACGAGCAGTACTTC. Its protein product is CASSFPTGGGSTYEQYF. This sequence joins TRBV5-6 and TRBJ2-7, with 8 bases matching TRBD2. This CDR3 contains 17 residues. With 2 bases clipped from V and 2 bases from J, the junction kept 12 bases outside the gene matches. Germline lookup yields CDR1 SGHDT and CDR2 YYEEEE.

CDR3: CSVATGGGNEQFF. CDR3 nucleotides: TGCAGCGTTGCCACAGGGGGTGGCAATGAGCAGTTCTTC. The rearrangement links TRBV29-1 to TRBJ2-1, with 8 bases aligning to TRBD1. The length of the CDR3 is 13 residues. The V gene end was trimmed by 4 bases and the J gene end by 6 bases; junction bases not matched to a gene: 5. Germline loops: CDR1 SQVTM, CDR2 ANQGSEA.